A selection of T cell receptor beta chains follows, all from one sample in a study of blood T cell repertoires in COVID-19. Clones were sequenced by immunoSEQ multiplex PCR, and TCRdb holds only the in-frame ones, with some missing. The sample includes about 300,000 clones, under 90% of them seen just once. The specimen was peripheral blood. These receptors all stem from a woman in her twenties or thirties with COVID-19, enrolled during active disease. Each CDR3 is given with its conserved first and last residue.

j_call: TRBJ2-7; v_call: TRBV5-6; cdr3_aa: CASSRGLAGSYSYEQYF
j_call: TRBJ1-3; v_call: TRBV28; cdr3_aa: CASSLGAGGGNTIYF
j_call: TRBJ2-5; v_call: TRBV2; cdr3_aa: CASSNRRRQETQYF
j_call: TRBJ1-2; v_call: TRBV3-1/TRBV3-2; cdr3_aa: CASSQPGQGRDYGYTF
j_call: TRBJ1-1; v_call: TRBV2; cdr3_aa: CASSGRNSGVRDTEAFF
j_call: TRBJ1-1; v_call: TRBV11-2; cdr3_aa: CASSFPGTEAFF
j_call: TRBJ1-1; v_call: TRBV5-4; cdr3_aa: CASSLWVGDTEAFF
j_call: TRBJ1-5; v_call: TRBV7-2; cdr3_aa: CASSYVYSNQPQHF
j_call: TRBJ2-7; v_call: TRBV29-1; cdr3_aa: CSAARDLDYEQYF
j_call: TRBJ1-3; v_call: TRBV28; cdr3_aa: CASLPGGPQLSGNTIYF
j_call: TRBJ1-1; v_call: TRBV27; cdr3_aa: CASSPPPWDRVMNTEAFF
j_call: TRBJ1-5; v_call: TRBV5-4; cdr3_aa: CASSIQGFSNQPQHF
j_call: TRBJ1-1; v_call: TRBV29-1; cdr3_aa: CSVEDRAGAFF
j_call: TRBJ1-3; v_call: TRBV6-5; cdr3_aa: CAGFGGNTIYF
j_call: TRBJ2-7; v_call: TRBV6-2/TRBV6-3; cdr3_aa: CASSPGQVGRYEQYF
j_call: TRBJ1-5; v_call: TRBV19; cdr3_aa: CASGTRLSNQPQHF
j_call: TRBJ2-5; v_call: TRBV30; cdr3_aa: CAWRDRRYGTQYF
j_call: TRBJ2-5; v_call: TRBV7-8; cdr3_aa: CASSLVTSGQETQYF
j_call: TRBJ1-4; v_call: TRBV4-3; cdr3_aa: CASSPGGPTNEKLFF
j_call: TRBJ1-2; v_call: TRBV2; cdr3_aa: CASSGTGVGYTF
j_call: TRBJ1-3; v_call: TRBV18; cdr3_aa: CASSPGGTFSGNTIYF
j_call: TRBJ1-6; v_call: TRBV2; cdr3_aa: CASRRRTSSYNSPLHF
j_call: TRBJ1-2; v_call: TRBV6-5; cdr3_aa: CASSYRKFGTVGGYTF
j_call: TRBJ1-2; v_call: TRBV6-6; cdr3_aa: CASSKAGAASNYGYTF
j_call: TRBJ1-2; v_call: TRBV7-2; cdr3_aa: CASSLRTTANYGYTF
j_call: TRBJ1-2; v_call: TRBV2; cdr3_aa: CASMPRTVFDGYTF
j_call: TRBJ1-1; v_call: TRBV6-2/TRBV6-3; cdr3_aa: CASSPWGSNTEAFF
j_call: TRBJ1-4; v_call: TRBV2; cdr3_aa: CASSTFQGSEKLFF
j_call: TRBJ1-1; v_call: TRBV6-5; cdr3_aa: CASRQGINTEAFF
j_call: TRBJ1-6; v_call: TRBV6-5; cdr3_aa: CASRPGLRNSPLHF
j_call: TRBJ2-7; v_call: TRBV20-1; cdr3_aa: CSASVWRVAGGSAEQYF
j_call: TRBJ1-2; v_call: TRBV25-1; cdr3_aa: CASSEWEASGYTF
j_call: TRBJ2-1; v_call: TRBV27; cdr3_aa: CASSLSAGHTEQFF
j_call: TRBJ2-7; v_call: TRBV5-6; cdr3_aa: CASSFSGEQYF
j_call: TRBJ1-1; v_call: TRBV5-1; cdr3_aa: CASSPGTGGRGTEAFF
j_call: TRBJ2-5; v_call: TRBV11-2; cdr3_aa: CASSLRGGQGDQETQYF
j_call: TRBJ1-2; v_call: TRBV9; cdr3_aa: CASSVGQGGNYGYTF
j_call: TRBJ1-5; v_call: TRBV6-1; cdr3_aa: CASSEAYRGNQPQHF
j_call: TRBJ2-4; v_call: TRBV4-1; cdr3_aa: CASSLTALAKNIQYF
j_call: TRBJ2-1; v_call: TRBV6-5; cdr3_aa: CAIDNPAGGRGEQFF
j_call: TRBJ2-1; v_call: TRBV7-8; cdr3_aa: CASSPSRGAYNEQFF
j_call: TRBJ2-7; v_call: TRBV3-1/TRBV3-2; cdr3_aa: CASSFGLAYEQYF
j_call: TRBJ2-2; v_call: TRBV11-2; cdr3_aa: CASSLQGARTGELFF
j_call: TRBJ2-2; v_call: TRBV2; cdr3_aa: CASAGLAGGDGELFF
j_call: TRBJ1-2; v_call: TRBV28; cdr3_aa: CASSLRRTGLGYGYTF
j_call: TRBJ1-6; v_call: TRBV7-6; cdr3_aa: CASSLGARGGSGSPLHF
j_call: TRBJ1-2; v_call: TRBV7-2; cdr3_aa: CASRPKGGPDYGYTF
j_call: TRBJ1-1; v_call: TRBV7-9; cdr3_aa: CASSSQGNTEAFF